This T cell receptor (beta chain) was obtained from a study of neurological immune-mediated disorders. TCRdb reprocessed the 5' RACE reads via MiXCR and lists one record per CDR3 protein. The table lists tens of thousands of distinct CDR3 sequences, about 9.4% of them singletons. V lost 0 bases and J lost 0; bases outside the gene matches: 9. Germline CDR1 WSHSY, CDR2 SAAADI. This CDR3 comprises 18 residues. This clonotype has at least ten counts. The chain carries TRBV10-2 and TRBJ1-2; the match to TRBD1 covers 8 bases. This TCR derives from a woman under 40 with HTLV-1-associated myelopathy (HAM/TSP). Specimen: PBMCs. The DNA for the CDR3 is TGCGCCAGCAGTGAGTCTTCGGGCAGGGGGCGAGCTAACTATGGCTACACCTTC. Translating gives CASSESSGRGRANYGYTF.